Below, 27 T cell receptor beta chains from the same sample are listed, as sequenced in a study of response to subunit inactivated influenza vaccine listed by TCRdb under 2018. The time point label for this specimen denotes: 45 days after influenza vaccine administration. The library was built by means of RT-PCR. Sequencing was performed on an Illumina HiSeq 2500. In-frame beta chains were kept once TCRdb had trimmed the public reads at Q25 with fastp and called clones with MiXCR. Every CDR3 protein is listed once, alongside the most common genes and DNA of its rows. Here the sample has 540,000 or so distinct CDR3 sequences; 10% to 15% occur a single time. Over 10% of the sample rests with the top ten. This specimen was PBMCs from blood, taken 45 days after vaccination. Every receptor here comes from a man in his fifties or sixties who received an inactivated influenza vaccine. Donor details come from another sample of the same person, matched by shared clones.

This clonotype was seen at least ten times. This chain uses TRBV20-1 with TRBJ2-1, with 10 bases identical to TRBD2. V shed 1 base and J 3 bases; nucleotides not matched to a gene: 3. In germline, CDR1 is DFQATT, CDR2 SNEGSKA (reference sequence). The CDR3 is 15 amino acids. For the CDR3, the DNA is TGCAGTGCTAGAGGTGCTAGCGGGGGCTACAATGAGCAGTTCTTC. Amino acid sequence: CSARGASGGYNEQFF.

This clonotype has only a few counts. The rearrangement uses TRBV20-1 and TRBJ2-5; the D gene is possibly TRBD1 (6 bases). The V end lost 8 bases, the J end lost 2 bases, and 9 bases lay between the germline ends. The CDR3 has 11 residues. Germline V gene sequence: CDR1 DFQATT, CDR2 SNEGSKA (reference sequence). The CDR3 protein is CSSQGQETQYF. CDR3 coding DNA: TGCAGTTCTCAGGGGCAAGAGACCCAGTACTTC.

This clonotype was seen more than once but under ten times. The chain's CDR3 is CSARVRSPTGELFF. CDR3 bases: TGCAGTGCTAGAGTGAGGAGCCCAACCGGGGAGCTGTTTTTT. The chain uses TRBV20-1 and TRBJ2-2; D is uncertain. CDR3 length: 14 amino acids. Germline CDR1 and CDR2: DFQATT and SNEGSKA (reference sequence). Between the trimmed V and J ends, which lost 1 base and 5 bases, there was a span of 11 bases.

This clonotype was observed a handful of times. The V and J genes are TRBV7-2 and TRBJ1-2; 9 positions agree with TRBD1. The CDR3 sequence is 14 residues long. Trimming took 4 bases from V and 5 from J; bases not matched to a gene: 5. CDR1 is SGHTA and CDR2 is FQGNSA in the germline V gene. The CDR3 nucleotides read TGTGCCAGCAGCTCAGGAGGACAGGGGTATGGCTACACCTTC. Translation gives CASSSGGQGYGYTF.

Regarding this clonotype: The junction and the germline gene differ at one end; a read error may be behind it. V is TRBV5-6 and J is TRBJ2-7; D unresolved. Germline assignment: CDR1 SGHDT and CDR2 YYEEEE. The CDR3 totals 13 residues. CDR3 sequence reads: CAISTGPGCPQYF. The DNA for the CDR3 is TGTGCCATCAGCACCGGGCCCGGATGCCCGCAGTACTTC.

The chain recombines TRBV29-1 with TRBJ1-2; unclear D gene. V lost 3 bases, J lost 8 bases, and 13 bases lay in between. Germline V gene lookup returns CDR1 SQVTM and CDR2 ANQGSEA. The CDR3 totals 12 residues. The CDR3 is CSVDIGPWGYTF. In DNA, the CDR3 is TGCAGCGTTGATATCGGACCCTGGGGCTACACCTTC.

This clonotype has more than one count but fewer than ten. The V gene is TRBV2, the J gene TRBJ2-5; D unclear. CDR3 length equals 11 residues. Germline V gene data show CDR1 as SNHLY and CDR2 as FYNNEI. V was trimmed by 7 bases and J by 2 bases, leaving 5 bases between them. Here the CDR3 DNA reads TGTGCCAGCAACGAGCAAGAGACCCAGTACTTC. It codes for CASNEQETQYF.

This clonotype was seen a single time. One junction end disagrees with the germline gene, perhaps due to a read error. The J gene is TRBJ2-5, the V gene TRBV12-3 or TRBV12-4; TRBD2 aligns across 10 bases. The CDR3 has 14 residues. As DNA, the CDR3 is TGTGCCAGCAGTATAGCGGGGGGTATCGAGACCCAGTACTTC. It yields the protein CASSIAGGIETQYF.

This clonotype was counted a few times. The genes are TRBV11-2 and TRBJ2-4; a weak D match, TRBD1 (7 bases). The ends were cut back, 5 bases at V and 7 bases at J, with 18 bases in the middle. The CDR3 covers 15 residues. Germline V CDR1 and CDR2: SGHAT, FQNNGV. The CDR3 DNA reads TGTGCCAGCAGCATCGGTGGAGGGGGCGCGAACATTCAGTACTTC. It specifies CASSIGGGGANIQYF. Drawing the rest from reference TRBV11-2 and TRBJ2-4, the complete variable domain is EAGVAQSPRYKIIEKRQSVAFWCNPISGHATLYWYQQILGQGPKLLIQFQNNGVVDDSQLPKDRFSAERLKGVDSTLKIQPAKLEDSAVYLCASSIGGGGANIQYFGAGTRLSVL.

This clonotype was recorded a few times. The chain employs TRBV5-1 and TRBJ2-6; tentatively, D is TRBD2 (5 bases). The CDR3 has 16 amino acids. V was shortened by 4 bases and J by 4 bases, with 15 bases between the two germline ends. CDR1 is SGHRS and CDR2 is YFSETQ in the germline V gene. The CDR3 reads CASSPTGGSGANVLTF. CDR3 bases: TGCGCCAGCAGCCCCACTGGCGGGTCCGGGGCCAACGTCCTGACTTTC.

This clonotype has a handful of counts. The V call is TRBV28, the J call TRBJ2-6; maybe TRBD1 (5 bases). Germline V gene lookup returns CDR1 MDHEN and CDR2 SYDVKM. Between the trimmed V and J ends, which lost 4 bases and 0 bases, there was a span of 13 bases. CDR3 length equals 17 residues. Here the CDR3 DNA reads TGTGCCAGCAGTTCGACAGTCCAACACTCTGGGGCCAACGTCCTGACTTTC. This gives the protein CASSSTVQHSGANVLTF.

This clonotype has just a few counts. Written as DNA, the CDR3 is TGTGCCAGCAGCTTAGTATGGGGTGGTGTCAGTCCCCAAGAGACCCAGTACTTC. It is translated as CASSLVWGGVSPQETQYF. V and J are TRBV11-2 and TRBJ2-5, with D hard to call. V was trimmed by 1 base and J by 1 base, leaving 19 bases between them. This CDR3 comprises 18 residues. CDR1 and CDR2 (germline): SGHAT, FQNNGV.

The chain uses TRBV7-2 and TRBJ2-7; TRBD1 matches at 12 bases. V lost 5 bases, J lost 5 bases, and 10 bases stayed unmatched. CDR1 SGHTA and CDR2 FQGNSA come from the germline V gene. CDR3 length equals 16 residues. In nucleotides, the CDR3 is TGTGCCAGCAGCCCGGGGGGGACAGGGGGCCCTCACGAGCAGTACTTC. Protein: CASSPGGTGGPHEQYF.

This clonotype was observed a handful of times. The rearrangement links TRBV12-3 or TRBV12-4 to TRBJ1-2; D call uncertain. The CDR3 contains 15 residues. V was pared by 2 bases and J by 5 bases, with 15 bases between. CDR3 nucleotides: TGTGCCAGCAGTTTATCCCGTTATGGGAGATATGGCTACACCTTC. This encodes CASSLSRYGRYGYTF.

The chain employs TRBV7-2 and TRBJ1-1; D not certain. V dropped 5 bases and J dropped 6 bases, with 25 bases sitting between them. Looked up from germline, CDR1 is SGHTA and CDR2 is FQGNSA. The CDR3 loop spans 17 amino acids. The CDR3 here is CASSPTRSLRRGAEAFF. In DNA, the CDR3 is TGTGCCAGCAGCCCCACGAGGAGTCTCCGCCGCGGCGCTGAAGCTTTCTTT.

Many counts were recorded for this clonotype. CDR3 coding DNA: TGTGCCATCAGTGACCCTGCGGGCCCCAAGGAGACCCAGTACTTC. Translating it yields CAISDPAGPKETQYF. The chain employs TRBV10-3 and TRBJ2-5, with TRBD2 as a possible D gene (5 bases). CDR3 length: 15 amino acids. The V end lost 3 bases, the J end lost 5 bases, and 16 bases lay between the germline ends. The germline gives CDR1 ENHRY, CDR2 SYGVKD.

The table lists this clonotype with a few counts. CDR3 DNA sequence: TGCAGTGCTAGTCGAGGACCAGACAATGAGCAGTTCTTC. Translated: CSASRGPDNEQFF. The chain is built from TRBV20-1 and TRBJ2-1, with no clear D. The germline V gene has CDR1 DFQATT and CDR2 SNEGSKA (reference sequence). The CDR3 contains 13 residues. The V gene lost 3 bases and the J gene lost 5 bases, with 11 bases spanning the gap.

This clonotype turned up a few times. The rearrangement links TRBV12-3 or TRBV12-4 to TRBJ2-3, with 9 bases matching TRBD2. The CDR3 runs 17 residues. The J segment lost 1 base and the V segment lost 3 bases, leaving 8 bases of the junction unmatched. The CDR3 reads CASSFELAGSGTDTQYF. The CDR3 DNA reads TGTGCCAGCAGTTTTGAGCTAGCGGGGTCAGGCACAGATACGCAGTATTTT.

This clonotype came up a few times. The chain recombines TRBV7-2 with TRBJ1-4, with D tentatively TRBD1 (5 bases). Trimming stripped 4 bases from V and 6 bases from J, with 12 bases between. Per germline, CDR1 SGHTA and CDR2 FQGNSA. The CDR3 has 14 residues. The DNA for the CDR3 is TGTGCCAGCAGCTGGGGGAGGGGATATGAAAAACTGTTTTTT. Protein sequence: CASSWGRGYEKLFF.

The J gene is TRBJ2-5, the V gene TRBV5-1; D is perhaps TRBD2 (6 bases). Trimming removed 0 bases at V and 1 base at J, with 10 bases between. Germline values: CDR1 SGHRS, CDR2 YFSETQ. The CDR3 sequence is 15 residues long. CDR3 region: CASSLGGGLQETQYF. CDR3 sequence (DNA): TGCGCCAGCAGCTTGGGTGGGGGACTCCAAGAGACCCAGTACTTC.

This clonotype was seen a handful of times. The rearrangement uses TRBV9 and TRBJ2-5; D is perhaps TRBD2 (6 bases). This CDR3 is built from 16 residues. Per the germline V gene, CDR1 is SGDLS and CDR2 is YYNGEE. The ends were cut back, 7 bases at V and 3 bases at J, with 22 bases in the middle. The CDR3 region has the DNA TGTGCCAGCTCCGACCAGCCGGGGGTAATAGAAGAGACCCAGTACTTC. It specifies CASSDQPGVIEETQYF.

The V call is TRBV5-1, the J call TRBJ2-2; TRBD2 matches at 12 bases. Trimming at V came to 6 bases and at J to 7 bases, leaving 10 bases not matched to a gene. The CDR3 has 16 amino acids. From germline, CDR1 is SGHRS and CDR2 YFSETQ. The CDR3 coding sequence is TGCGCCAGCACCTCACTAGCGGGGGGTGCAGGCGGGGAGCTGTTTTTT. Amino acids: CASTSLAGGAGGELFF.

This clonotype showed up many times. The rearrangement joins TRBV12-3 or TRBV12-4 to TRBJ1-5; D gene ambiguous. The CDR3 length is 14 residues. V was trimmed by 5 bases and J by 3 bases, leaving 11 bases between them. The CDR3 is CASSPSASNQPQHF. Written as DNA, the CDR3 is TGTGCCAGCAGTCCGTCGGCTTCCAATCAGCCCCAGCATTTT.

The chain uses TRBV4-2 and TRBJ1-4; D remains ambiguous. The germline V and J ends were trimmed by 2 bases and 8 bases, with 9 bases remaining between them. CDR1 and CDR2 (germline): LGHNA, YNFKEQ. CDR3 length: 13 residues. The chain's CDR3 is CASSQRRTEKLFF. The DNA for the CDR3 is TGTGCCAGCAGCCAACGACGGACGGAAAAACTGTTTTTT.

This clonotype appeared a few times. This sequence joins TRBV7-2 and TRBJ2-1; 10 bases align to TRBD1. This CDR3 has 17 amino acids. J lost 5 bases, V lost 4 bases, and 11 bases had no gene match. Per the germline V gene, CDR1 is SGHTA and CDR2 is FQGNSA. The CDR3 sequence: CASSSSLDRGLNNEQFF. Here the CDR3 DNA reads TGTGCCAGCAGCTCGTCCCTCGACAGGGGGCTCAACAATGAGCAGTTCTTC.

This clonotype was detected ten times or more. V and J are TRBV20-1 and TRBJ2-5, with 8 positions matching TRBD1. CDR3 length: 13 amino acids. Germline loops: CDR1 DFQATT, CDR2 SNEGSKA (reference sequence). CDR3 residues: CSENRQGLETQYF. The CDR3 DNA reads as TGCAGCGAAAACAGACAGGGGTTGGAGACCCAGTACTTC.

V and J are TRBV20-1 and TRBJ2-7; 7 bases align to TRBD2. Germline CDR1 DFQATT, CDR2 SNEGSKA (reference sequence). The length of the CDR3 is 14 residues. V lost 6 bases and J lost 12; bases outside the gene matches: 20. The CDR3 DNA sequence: TGCAGTGCCCCCAAGGTCGCGGGAGATGGGAAGAGGTACTTC. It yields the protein CSAPKVAGDGKRYF.